What follows are 2 T cell receptor beta chains derived from one specimen sequenced in a study of vaccination effects on CD4 cells after COVID-19 (dated by TCRdb to between 2021 and 2023). The protocol used for the library was the immunoSEQ multiplex PCR assay. What TCRdb holds here is the immuneACCESS table cut down to in-frame rearrangements. Part of the clones is not present; checked against another copy, under half of the missing clones reflect an unresolved V gene, and the others are unexplained. This sample holds fewer than 55,000 clones; 75% to 85% were observed only once. The ten top clones hold around 6% of the sample. To identify antigen-specific CD4+ T cell clonotypes by their expansion, the ViraFEST assay first stimulated PBMC with viral peptide pools and then applied TCR sequencing. After around 10 days of culture, CD4+ T cells were isolated with the EasySep CD4+ T cell isolation kit. The absence of prior SARS-CoV-2 infection in healthy vaccine recipients was confirmed by negative nucleocapsid antibodies before and after vaccination.

Their specific antigens are unknown. The sample in question was CD4+ T cells from PBMCs cultured with HCoV-OC43 spike peptides, obtained before COVID-19 vaccination. The meaning of the sample's cell subset or site label: HCoV-OC43 spike overlapping peptide pool stimulation. These receptors all stem from a human donor who received a COVID-19 vaccine.

The V and J genes are TRBV9 and TRBJ2-2, with D unclear. The germline CDR1 and CDR2 sequences are SGDLS and YYNGEE. Trimming removed 0 bases from V and 4 bases from J, with 13 bases in between. The CDR3 length is 16 residues. Here the CDR3 reads CASSVVQEVSTGELFF. In DNA, the CDR3 is TGTGCCAGCAGCGTAGTTCAGGAAGTGAGCACCGGGGAGCTGTTTTTT.

This chain connects TRBV18 to TRBJ1-5; 9 nucleotides agree with TRBD1. V shed 3 bases, J shed 8 bases, and the junction held 8 bases outside the gene matches. The CDR3 is made up of 15 amino acids. Looked up from germline, CDR1 is KGHSH and CDR2 is LQKENI. This chain's CDR3 is CASSPQQGATEPQHF. CDR3 DNA sequence: TGTGCCAGCTCACCTCAACAGGGGGCTACAGAGCCCCAGCATTTT.